Each of the 6 T cell receptor beta chains below was sequenced from the same sample in a study of T-cell memory formation after mild COVID-19. One entry per CDR3 protein results from TCRdb running MiXCR on the 5' RACE reads. Here the sample spans approximately 440,000 distinct CDR3 sequences, about 19% being singletons. Sample: PBMCs or a T cell subset sorted from them (not recorded which). These receptors were obtained from an adult woman who had mild COVID-19 (a few samples of this study predate the infection). Cell type and time point are not known.

This clonotype was seen a handful of times. The chain couples TRBV18 to TRBJ2-1; D not certain. The CDR3 spans 12 residues. In germline, CDR1 is KGHSH, CDR2 LQKENI. V was shortened by 3 bases and J by 14 bases, with 14 bases between the two germline ends. CDR3 region: CASSPVGGLEFF. The CDR3 DNA is TGTGCCAGCTCACCGGTCGGCGGTTTAGAGTTCTTC.

This clonotype was observed a handful of times. This chain joins TRBV29-1 and TRBJ2-1; D not resolved. Germline-derived CDR1 and CDR2 are SQVTM and ANQGSEA. The CDR3 runs to 13 residues. V was clipped by 3 bases and J by 5 bases, with 11 bases between them. CDR3 sequence: CSVDSDGNNEQFF. Here the CDR3 DNA reads TGCAGCGTTGATTCGGACGGTAACAATGAGCAGTTCTTC.

Only a few counts were recorded for this clonotype. The chain carries TRBV4-2 and TRBJ1-1; D not resolved. V lost 6 bases to trimming and J lost 3 bases, with 14 bases between them. Germline V CDR1 and CDR2: LGHNA, YNFKEQ. The CDR3 has 14 residues. CDR3 sequence (DNA): TGTGCCAGCAGTGTCGAAGGAGAGGACACTGAAGCTTTCTTT. It is translated as CASSVEGEDTEAFF.

The rearrangement joins TRBV3-1 to TRBJ2-1; D remains unclear. Trimming left V 0 bases short and J 0 bases short, with 12 bases between. This CDR3 is built from 17 residues. Germline CDR1 LGHDT, CDR2 YNNKEL (reference sequence). CDR3 coding DNA: TGTGCCAGCAGCCAAGAGTGGTCAGAGAGCTCCTACAATGAGCAGTTCTTC. It translates to CASSQEWSESSYNEQFF.

This clonotype was seen a handful of times. This chain links TRBV3-1 with TRBJ2-7; D might be TRBD2 (6 bases). The CDR3 totals 17 residues. V lost 1 base and J 2 bases, leaving 18 bases between the germline ends. Germline CDR1 LGHDT, CDR2 YNNKEL (reference sequence). CDR3 in DNA: TGTGCCAGCAGCCAAGCTGTATGGGGCGGAGGGACCTACGAGCAGTACTTC. This sequence encodes CASSQAVWGGGTYEQYF.

This clonotype has just a few counts. The rearrangement joins TRBV4-3 to TRBJ2-1; 10 bases agree with TRBD1. Losses at the gene ends were 3 bases for V and 6 bases for J; bases not matched to a gene: 5. This CDR3 is 15 amino acids long. CDR1 is LGHNA, CDR2 YSLEER, per germline. The CDR3 DNA sequence: TGCGCCAGCAGCCATGACAGGGGGCGTCGCAATGAGCAGTTCTTC. It codes for CASSHDRGRRNEQFF.